This T cell receptor beta chain is drawn from a study of regulatory and conventional T cells in RAG deficiency. Germline assignment: CDR1 SGHRS and CDR2 YFSETQ. There are 16 residues in the CDR3. V lost 4 bases, J lost 2 bases, and 8 bases stayed unmatched. This clone was seen a single time. Its antigen is still unknown. Study-wide findings and caveats: Compared with controls, unique Treg TCR beta sequences dropped about 100-fold in Omenn syndrome and CID/AS. Shorter CDR3s in all patient subsets; >90% Treg-Tconv overlap in Omenn. RAG-deficient patients showed markedly lower Shannon entropy and higher Simpson indices than control T-cell subsets.

Assay used: immunoSEQ multiplex PCR; TCRdb lists only in-frame clones, some missing. The repertoire has roughly 35,000 clones, 70% to 90% of them found once; the top ten carry about 13%. This sample also belongs to another study, concerning regulatory T cells. Per that study: The primer mix had 52 TRBV and 13 TRBJ primers.

V gene TRBV5-1 combines with J gene TRBJ1-3, with 8 nucleotides matching TRBD1. The receptor was derived from a human donor in good health. Sequencing input: CD8+ T cells sorted from blood. The DNA of the CDR3 is TGCGCCAGCAGCCCCCGACAGGGGCGCGCTGGAAACACCATATATTTT. It is translated as CASSPRQGRAGNTIYF.